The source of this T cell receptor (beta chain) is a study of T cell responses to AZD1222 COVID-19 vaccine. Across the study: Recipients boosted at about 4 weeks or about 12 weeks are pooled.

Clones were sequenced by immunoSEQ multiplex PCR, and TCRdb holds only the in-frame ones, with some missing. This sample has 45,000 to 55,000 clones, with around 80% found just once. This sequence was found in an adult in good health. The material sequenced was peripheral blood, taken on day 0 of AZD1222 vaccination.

The CDR3 DNA reads TGTGCCAGCAGCCAAGATTACAGGGGGCATGGCTACACCTTC. Its translation is CASSQDYRGHGYTF. The rearrangement links TRBV3-1 (or the pseudogene TRBV3-2) to TRBJ1-2; 9 nucleotides align to TRBD1. Germline V gene lookup returns CDR1 LGHDT and CDR2 YNNKEL (reference sequence). There are 14 residues in the CDR3. V was clipped by 0 bases and J by 6 bases; unmatched bases: 2.